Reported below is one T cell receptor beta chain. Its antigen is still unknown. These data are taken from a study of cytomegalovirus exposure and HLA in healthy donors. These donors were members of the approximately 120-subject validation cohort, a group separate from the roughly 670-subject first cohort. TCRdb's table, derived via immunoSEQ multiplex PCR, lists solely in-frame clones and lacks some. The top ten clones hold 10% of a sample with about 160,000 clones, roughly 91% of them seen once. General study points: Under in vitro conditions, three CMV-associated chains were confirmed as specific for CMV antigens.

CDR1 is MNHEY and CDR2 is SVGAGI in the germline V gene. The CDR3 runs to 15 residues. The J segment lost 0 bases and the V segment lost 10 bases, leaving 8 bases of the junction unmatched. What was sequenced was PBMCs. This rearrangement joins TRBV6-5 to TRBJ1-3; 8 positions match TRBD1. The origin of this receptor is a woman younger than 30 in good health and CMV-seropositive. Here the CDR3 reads CATKRDRSSGNTIYF. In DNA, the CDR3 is TGTGCCACTAAGCGGGACAGGAGCTCTGGAAACACCATATATTTT.